The present T cell receptor beta chain was sequenced within a study of cytomegalovirus exposure and HLA in healthy donors listed by TCRdb under 2017. Looking at the study overall: An earlier analysis of 587 of the donors reported roughly 300 Gb of sequence data and roughly 120 million unique TCR beta sequences obtained from 180 million or so T cells. Rather than using new phenotypic data, the later analysis identified candidate immune exposures from TCR beta sequences and from how often those sequences occurred across donors. Donor age, sex, ethnicity and CMV serostatus were collected together with the repertoire data. Using immunosequencing, the study profiled T cell repertoires from 500 to 800 subjects and related those repertoires to cytomegalovirus serostatus. In addition to the first cohort of approximately 650 subjects, a separate validation cohort of around 110 different subjects was used. Among several hundred genotyped donors of the cohort, an average of roughly 230,000 unique TCR beta nucleotide sequences was sequenced per donor, of which 15% to 20% were non-productive. A later analysis re-analyzed previously published TCR beta repertoires from roughly 600 donors and added high-resolution HLA genotyping to study TCR occurrence patterns. In an earlier analysis of more than 550 of the donors, high-throughput TCR beta sequencing was used to judge whether each TCR beta V gene segment behaved as functional or pseudogenic. Among the approximately 420 genotyped donors, around 81% belonged to the genetic ancestry cluster associated with self-reported Caucasian donors. Because of strong linkage in the cohort, a handful of DR-DQ haplotypes were treated as single units for association and clustering. Class I and class II HLA loci were covered by the typing at four-digit resolution. The study was designed to test whether signatures of past pathogen exposure could be identified by cataloging public T cell receptors. The study combined high-throughput TCR immunosequencing, statistical association of individual TCRs with disease status, and machine learning to predict cytomegalovirus infection status. A later genetic analysis used genome-wide SNP genotypes for about three fifths of the 666 donors, treating that subset as a discovery cohort. Typing coverage differed by locus: A, B, C, DRB1 and DQB1 were typed in roughly 620-640 donors, DQA1 in approximately 520, DPA1 in 600 to 610, and DPB1 in 472. Every discovery cohort repertoire had been produced on one sequencing platform. About 330 gigabases of sequencing data and around 80 million unique TCR sequences made up an early release that covered about 640 HLA-typed donors. Summary of the overall study and its limitations: In vitro tests confirmed that a few of the cytomegalovirus-associated TCR beta chains recognize cytomegalovirus antigens. In a later analysis, the rate of TCR association differed among HLA loci, with DRB1 alleles having the most associated TCRs and HLA-C alleles having the fewest. While some public TCRs were present in many individuals, most TCR sequences turned up only very rarely across donors. Because counts were too low, around 17 rarely observed V segments, including chromosome 9 orphons, were left out of the earlier analysis of 500 to 750 of the donors. Only TCR beta chains were sequenced in this cohort, and the absence of alpha or paired-chain data limited detectable features. The sequencing pipeline was judged likely to have produced a cluster of highly shared sequence variants as a technical artifact. According to a later genetic analysis, donors in an Asian-associated ancestry cluster had fewer N-insertions in productive TCRs than the approximately 650-donor mean. When HLA alleles, especially DR and DQ, strongly co-occurred, attributing TCR associations to individual alleles was difficult. A later analysis found that most CMV-associated TCR beta chains appeared HLA-restricted, with HLA associations seemingly driven largely by CMV exposure. Cytomegalovirus status was reported to be diagnosed by the classifier with high specificity and sensitivity in both the original and validation cohorts. Some IMGT-functional V segments, including TRBV6-2 and TRBV6-3, could not be distinguished by the 87-base-pair reads and were therefore excluded. Roughly uniform sequencing depth across donors was assumed in presence/absence analyses, although this assumption may not hold. Because some donors lacked HLA typing at each locus, the association tests relied only on the typed subset. In an earlier analysis of about 600 of the donors, most TCR beta V segments appeared in productive rearrangements about 87% or about 30% of the time, broadly matching IMGT annotations. Correlated functional status among segregating V segments might be attributable to linkage disequilibrium, but an unknown experimental factor could not be ruled out. Compared with equally common non-associated chains, HLA-associated TCR beta chains in a later analysis were more clonally expanded and had lower generation probabilities. Specific HLA alleles were associated with roughly 17,000 TCR beta sequences at a false discovery rate of 0.05 in a later analysis. In a later genetic analysis, a missense DCLRE1C variant was associated with V-gene and J-gene trimming of TCR beta chains, and the association was replicated in an independent cohort. According to the authors, the approach could potentially be generalized to other disease states and immunological phenotypes. For the cohort, immune exposure information was limited to CMV serostatus. A further reported finding was that TCR beta sequences accurately predicted the HLA-A and HLA-B alleles for most subjects in the first cohort. Several of the top co-occurrence clusters appeared to be linked to parvovirus B19, influenza, CMV and Epstein-Barr virus, according to a later analysis. In the study, some 160 TCR beta chains were listed as associated with cytomegalovirus.

Library preparation used the immunoSEQ multiplex PCR assay. For the multiplex PCR, a mixture combining 60 forward primers for TCR Vbeta segments and 13 reverse primers for TCR Jbeta segments was used. Amplification of the CDR3 region of rearranged TCR beta genes was performed with a multiplex PCR assay on genomic DNA. On the Illumina HiSeq System, the amplified TCR beta libraries were sequenced as 87-base-pair reads. Per the original workflow: Across the 670 or so repertoires, a later analysis counted roughly 84 million unique TCR beta chains, around 10 million of which were shared by at least two donors. A nearest-neighbor algorithm error-corrected the raw reads and collapsed the reads into unique sequences, merging closely related sequences to remove PCR and sequencing errors. CDR3 sequences were aligned to IMGT reference sequences to assign V, D and J gene segments. Each retained sequence needed at least a six-nucleotide match to both a V gene segment and a J gene segment. A rearrangement was called productive if the CDR3 had no stop codons and remained in frame with V and J, and every other rearrangement was called non-productive. CDR3 was defined by IMGT convention, running from the second conserved V-encoded cysteine to the conserved J-encoded phenylalanine. In an earlier analysis of around 640 of the donors, sequences lacking an unambiguous match to a single V gene segment were excluded. In an earlier analysis of 587 of the donors, V segments were called functional above 56.7% productive rearrangements and were called segregating when the between-donor standard deviation exceeded 5%. A statistical classification framework was built for diagnosing cytomegalovirus status from the catalog of TCR beta chain sequences. A later analysis assigned V and J genes by comparing TCR nucleotide sequences with IMGT/GENE-DB human TR gene sequences. In a later analysis, CDR3 sequences and most-parsimonious VDJ recombination scenarios were assigned using the TCRdist pipeline. A later analysis defined each TCR beta chain by its CDR3 amino acid sequence plus V-gene family, and excluded reads lacking a unique V-gene family. As a way to deal with suspected cross-contamination and a sequencing artifact, a later analysis dropped roughly 620 nucleotide sequences that were highly shared and had low generation probability. In a later analysis, a clonal expansion index was calculated for each public chain from normalized within-repertoire ranks of inferred template counts. Generation probabilities in a later analysis came from a VDJ recombination model fitted to out-of-frame rearrangements, and those results were checked against IGoR. Hypergeometric tests were used in a later analysis to score TCR-TCR, TCR-HLA and TCR-CMV co-occurrence, with a repertoire-size bias correction applied to the TCR pairs. In a later analysis, false discovery rates were estimated by permuting HLA or CMV assignments 20 times. In a later analysis, co-occurring TCRs were grouped using DBSCAN, and TCRdist sequence similarity was added for clustering within HLA-allele-positive subsets. Repertoires with fewer than 30,000 or more than 120,000 public chains were left out of co-occurrence clustering, as were a handful of repertoires with anomalous nucleotide sharing. TCRdb re-hosts the immuneACCESS table, in-frame sequences only. Its copies lack some clones; in the studies checked, an unresolved V gene accounts for under half of them, and the cause for the rest is not known. Clone size and the V and J calls come from that table; the DNA yielded D and trimming. The sample has 120,000 to 150,000 clones on record, around 80% of them singletons. The ten largest clones capture over 1% of the sample.

The CDR3 has 19 amino acids, counting the end cysteine and phenylalanine. CDR3 DNA is the only sequence kept; it has 57 bases, read in frame from the first base. CDR1 and CDR2 are drawn from the germline V gene: SGHTA, FQGNSA. The V and J ends are trimmed by 5 bases and 10 bases, leaving 30 bases between them. For this clone: Its antigen is not yet known. Per-base quality was not reported, and no clone a single base away is much larger than it.

The cohort was made up of about 670 healthy bone marrow donors. All cohort members were sampled while nominally healthy, although unrecorded immune exposures were likely present. The donor tested CMV seropositive, placing the donor among the roughly 270 seropositive members of the cohort. A peripheral blood sample was collected from each donor, and TCR beta sequencing was performed on peripheral blood mononuclear cells. The Qiagen DNeasy Blood Extraction Kit was used to extract genomic DNA from the blood cell samples. The clonotype was recovered from a male donor in good health and CMV-seropositive. Sequencing input: PBMCs. The chain links TRBV7-2 with TRBJ1-6; TRBD1 could be the D gene, as 6 bases match. The CDR3: CASSPFQPGTGFRRSPLHF. At the DNA level, the sequence is TGTGCCAGCAGCCCGTTCCAACCGGGTACAGGGTTTCGGCGCTCACCCCTCCACTTT.